These 24 T cell receptor beta chains originate from one sample sequenced in a study of immune heterogeneity within non-small cell lung tumors. Bulk tumor genomic DNA constituted the template, at approximately 600 ng per sample. Collection of several biopsies per primary tumor, spaced far apart, took place during surgery. Curative surgery was performed on patients who had untreated, newly diagnosed non-small cell lung cancer. Using 32 V and 13 J primers, multiplex PCR amplified TCR beta CDR3. TCRdb used MiXCR to reprocess the multiplex PCR reads, holding one entry per CDR3 protein. In the table there are roughly 23,000 distinct CDR3 sequences, 27% of which are singletons. Sequences were obtained from lung tumor tissue. The receptors come from a man aged 35-49 years with non-small cell lung cancer.

In its sample, this clonotype was seen a few times. J is TRBJ1-5 and V is TRBV6-1, with D possibly matching TRBD1 (5 bases). V shed 7 bases and J shed 6 bases, with 13 bases lying between them. This CDR3 has 13 amino acids. Germline CDR1 is MNHNS and CDR2 is SASEGT. CDR3: CASTPTGGQPQHF. The CDR3 DNA reads TGTGCCAGCACGCCCACCGGGGGTCAGCCCCAGCATTTT.

This clonotype was seen a single time. A much larger clonotype is one base distant, so this may be a read error. The gene calls are TRBV2 and TRBJ2-7, with TRBD2 identical over 7 bases. Germline V gene sequence: CDR1 SNHLY, CDR2 FYNNEI. The CDR3 has 14 residues. The CDR3 protein is CVSTKTSPTYEQYF. CDR3 nucleotides: TGTGTCAGCACCAAGACTAGCCCAACCTACGAGCAGTACTTC.

There are many counts of this clonotype. The rearrangement joins TRBV6-2 or TRBV6-3 to TRBJ1-2, with a possible D match to TRBD1 (6 bases). Trimming removed 9 bases from V and 0 bases from J, with 17 bases in between. The CDR3 is 15 residues long. The germline V gene encodes CDR1 MNHEY and CDR2 SVGEGT. CDR3 nucleotides: TGTGCCAGTCATCGTACGGGGGCAGCTAACTATGGCTACACCTTC. Its protein is CASHRTGAANYGYTF.

This clonotype was recorded many times. This chain links TRBV7-9 with TRBJ1-2, with D maybe TRBD1 (6 bases). Germline CDR1 SEHNR, CDR2 FQNEAQ (reference sequence). V was cut by 4 bases and J by 5 bases, with 20 bases left in between. The CDR3 runs to 16 residues. This CDR3 is CASSSRKEDRFYGYTF. The CDR3 nucleotides are TGTGCCAGCAGCTCCAGAAAGGAGGACAGATTTTATGGCTACACCTTC.

This chain uses TRBV30 with TRBJ2-1, with D possibly being TRBD1 (5 bases). There are 14 residues in the CDR3. Trimming removed 0 bases at V and 8 bases at J, with 14 bases between. Germline loops: CDR1 GTSNPN, CDR2 SVGIG (reference sequence). The CDR3 DNA is TGTGCCTGGAGTGTAATTGCAGGGTACGATGAGCAGTTCTTC. Protein sequence: CAWSVIAGYDEQFF.

In its sample, this clonotype ranks as medium-sized. The rearrangement joins TRBV6-2 or TRBV6-3 to TRBJ2-3; 15 bases line up with TRBD2. The CDR3 has 18 amino acids. Germline V gene sequence: CDR1 MNHEY, CDR2 SVGEGT. Trimming at V came to 5 bases and at J to 2 bases, leaving 8 bases not matched to a gene. CDR3 loop: CASSRTSGGEGATDTQYF. The CDR3 DNA follows: TGTGCCAGCAGTCGGACTAGCGGGGGGGAGGGGGCCACAGATACGCAGTATTTT.

In this sample, this clonotype turned up many times. The chain links TRBV6-5 to TRBJ1-2; 10 nucleotides line up with TRBD1. CDR1 MNHEY and CDR2 SVGAGI come from the germline V gene. Trimming removed 0 bases from V and 6 bases from J; junction bases left unmatched: 7. The CDR3 spans 16 residues. In DNA form, the CDR3 reads TGTGCCAGCAGTTACTCCAGACAGGGGGCGGTGGATGGCTACACCTTC. As protein: CASSYSRQGAVDGYTF.

To note about this clonotype: A read error is possible here, since a much larger clone lies one base away. The chain joins TRBV6-2 or TRBV6-3 to TRBJ1-1; a possible D gene is TRBD1 (5 bases). CDR3 length: 17 amino acids. The V end lost 6 bases, the J end lost 4 bases, and 24 bases lay between the germline ends. Looked up from germline, CDR1 is MNHEY and CDR2 is SVGEGT. CDR3 bases: TGTGCCAGCAGCCGAAAGATACCTACAAGGGGAAGCACTGAAGCTTTCTTT. It encodes CASSRKIPTRGSTEAFF.

This clonotype has at least ten counts. The chain links TRBV6-2 or TRBV6-3 to TRBJ2-7, with D perhaps given as TRBD1 or TRBD2 (6 bases each). Trimming pared 6 bases from V and 3 bases from J, leaving 24 bases between. This CDR3 has 17 amino acids. From germline, CDR1 is MNHEY and CDR2 SVGEGT. The CDR3 sequence is CASSAEGSRGGVYEQYF. CDR3 DNA: TGTGCCAGCAGCGCTGAAGGGAGCAGGGGAGGAGTCTACGAGCAGTACTTC.

This clonotype was counted between two and nine times. The rearrangement joins TRBV6-1 to TRBJ1-1; TRBD1 aligns across 8 bases. With 5 bases clipped from V and 0 bases from J, the junction kept 8 bases outside the gene matches. This CDR3 is built from 16 residues. Germline CDR1 MNHNS, CDR2 SASEGT. CDR3 nucleotides: TGTGCCAGCAGTAGAACAGGGGGTCGCATGAACACTGAAGCTTTCTTT. Translating it yields CASSRTGGRMNTEAFF.

Many counts were recorded for this clonotype. The genes are TRBV4-1 and TRBJ2-7; possibly TRBD2 for D (5 bases). The length of the CDR3 is 14 residues. Germline values: CDR1 MGHRA, CDR2 YSYEKL. The V end was cut by 4 bases, the J end by 7 bases, with 17 bases between. The CDR3 DNA follows: TGCGCCAGCAGCCTCGGGGAAAATTCGGGAGAGCAGTACTTC. It is translated as CASSLGENSGEQYF.

Relative to its sample, this clonotype is medium-sized. This rearrangement joins TRBV19 to TRBJ2-7; the D gene could be TRBD1 or TRBD2 (6 bases each). This CDR3 region has 14 residues. From germline, CDR1 is LNHDA and CDR2 SQIVND (reference sequence). Trimming shortened V by 3 bases and J by 4 bases, and 13 bases separated the two germline ends. The CDR3 loop reads CASSMRDNPYEQYF. The CDR3 DNA reads as TGTGCCAGTAGTATGCGGGACAACCCTTACGAGCAGTACTTC.

Details on this clonotype: The final CDR3 position lacks the conserved phenylalanine or tryptophan, pointing to a likely read error. The DNA is omitted, as the CDR3 cannot be located on it reliably, and the CDR3 follows TCRdb's listing. This rearrangement joins TRBV3-1 to TRBJ2-6; the D call of TRBD2 is as the table states it, not checked on the DNA. The CDR3 sequence runs 16 residues, both termini included. Germline CDR1 LGHDT, CDR2 YNNKEL (reference sequence). CDR3 amino acids: CASSRDLASGANVLSL.

V is TRBV5-1 and J is TRBJ2-3, with TRBD2 matching over 12 bases. The CDR3 spans 16 residues. Germline-derived CDR1 and CDR2 are SGHRS and YFSETQ. With 3 bases clipped from V and 3 bases from J, the junction kept 5 bases outside the gene matches. This CDR3 is CASSSGLAGQTDTQYF. The CDR3 nucleotides are TGCGCCAGCAGCTCGGGACTAGCGGGTCAAACAGATACGCAGTATTTT.

This clonotype came up many times. This rearrangement joins TRBV20-1 to TRBJ2-7; 9 bases agree with TRBD2. V shed 4 bases and J 5 bases; nucleotides not matched to a gene: 6. Germline V gives CDR1 DFQATT, CDR2 SNEGSKA (reference sequence). The CDR3 runs to 13 residues. CDR3 coding DNA: TGCAGTGCTAATAGCGGGAGTCGGCACGAGCAGTACTTC. It translates to CSANSGSRHEQYF.

This clonotype was found a few times. The chain combines TRBV13 with TRBJ2-1, with D perhaps matching TRBD1 (5 bases). The V and J ends lost 3 bases and 7 bases respectively, with 10 bases between them. This CDR3 contains 13 residues. Per the germline V gene, CDR1 is PRHDT and CDR2 is FYEKMQ (reference sequence). The CDR3 loop reads CASSLDTRNEQFF. The CDR3 DNA sequence: TGTGCCAGCAGCTTGGACACGCGGAATGAGCAGTTCTTC.

This clonotype was seen more than once but under ten times. The chain combines TRBV3-1 with TRBJ2-1, with D perhaps being TRBD1 or TRBD2 (6 bases each). The CDR3 contains 13 residues. The V end lost 1 base, the J end lost 10 bases, and 11 bases lay between the germline ends. Germline V gives CDR1 LGHDT, CDR2 YNNKEL (reference sequence). CDR3 loop: CASSQGGAGEQFF. The CDR3 DNA sequence: TGTGCCAGCAGCCAAGGGGGGGCGGGGGAGCAGTTCTTC.

This clonotype was found many times. The V gene is TRBV2, the J gene TRBJ1-4; TRBD1 agrees at 7 bases. J was trimmed by 10 bases and V by 6 bases; bases with no gene match: 8. The germline gives CDR1 SNHLY, CDR2 FYNNEI. CDR3 size: 13 residues. The CDR3 nucleotides read TGTGCCAGCAGCTCGGGGCAGGGGGGAAAACTGTTTTTT. It yields the protein CASSSGQGGKLFF.

This clonotype was seen a handful of times. This rearrangement joins TRBV19 to TRBJ2-7; TRBD1 aligns across 11 bases. The CDR3 has 15 amino acids. CDR1 and CDR2 (germline): LNHDA, SQIVND (reference sequence). J was trimmed by 6 bases and V by 4 bases; bases with no gene match: 8. The CDR3 DNA follows: TGTGCCAGTAGTAGATCCGGGACAGGGGGTTTCGAGCAGTACTTC. Translated, it gives CASSRSGTGGFEQYF.

This chain uses TRBV2 with TRBJ1-1; TRBD1 is a possible D gene (5 bases). From germline, CDR1 is SNHLY and CDR2 FYNNEI. V lost 6 bases and J lost 4, with 6 bases in between. CDR3 length: 11 residues. This chain's CDR3 is CASRGGTEAFF. The DNA for the CDR3 is TGTGCCAGCAGGGGGGGCACTGAAGCTTTCTTT.

This clonotype was seen just once. Since a much larger clone is just one base distant, this may be a read error. This chain joins TRBV6-1 and TRBJ1-5; 7 bases are shared with TRBD1. Germline V gene lookup returns CDR1 MNHNS and CDR2 SASEGT. The CDR3 has 16 amino acids. DNA of the CDR3: TGTGTCAGCAAAAGGAGGGACAGCCCCATACATCAGCCCCAGCATTTT. Protein: CVSKRRDSPIHQPQHF.

Of note for this clonotype: This may come from a read error, since a much larger clone is one base off. The gene calls are TRBV5-1 and TRBJ1-3, with no clear D. In germline, CDR1 is SGHRS, CDR2 YFSETQ. Trimming cost V 2 bases and J 6 bases, with 15 bases left between them. This CDR3 is built from 15 residues. CDR3 DNA sequence: TGCGCCAGCAGCTTAGAGTCACCGGCTGCAAACACCATATATTTT. Protein product: CASSLESPAANTIYF.

Concerning this clonotype: A much larger clone lies one base from this, so it may be a read error. The V call is TRBV6-5, the J call TRBJ2-2; D not certain. Germline V gene lookup returns CDR1 MNHEY and CDR2 SVGAGI. CDR3 length equals 15 residues. The CDR3 sequence is CASNYASLGTGELFF. The CDR3 region has the DNA TGTGCCAGCAATTACGCGAGCCTTGGAACCGGGGAGCTGTTTTTT.

For this clonotype: One base away lies a much larger clone, so this may be a sequencing read error. In DNA, the CDR3 is TGTGCCATCTCACCACCAGCCACAGCCTACGAGCAGTACTTC. This translates into CAISPPATAYEQYF. This chain uses TRBV18 with TRBJ2-7; no firm D call. This CDR3 contains 14 residues. Germline CDR1 reads KGHSH; CDR2 reads LQKENI.